The subject of this entry is one T cell receptor (beta chain). The antigen it recognizes is unknown. Base qualities are not provided; no much larger clone lies one nucleotide away. Sequencer: Illumina HiSeq 1500. TCRdb reanalyzed the raw reads on its own, using fastp at Q25 for trimming and MiXCR for clone calling, and kept in-frame beta chains. When rows share a CDR3 protein, they turn into one entry using the most common DNA and genes. Within this sample are about 300,000 distinct CDR3 sequences, with around 25% of them counted one time only. Approximately 13% of the sample belongs to the ten largest clones. The junction carries 13 bases between V and J, which are trimmed by 0 bases and 2 bases respectively. According to the germline V gene, CDR1 reads KGHSH and CDR2 reads LQKENI. There are 16 amino acids in the CDR3, from cysteine to phenylalanine inclusive. Solely the CDR3 DNA is kept, with 48 bases framed from the first base.

The source of the sample is a study of T cell repertoires in cytomegalovirus infection (dated by TCRdb to the late 2010s). General notes on the study: The HLA type of each donor mattered for the analysis, because public TCR beta signatures pointed to carriage of CMV infection along with the matching HLA type. Here is what the overall study found, with its caveats: The ex vivo response was dominated by HLA-C-restricted CMV-specific TCR beta clonotypes, which also provided the single most frequent clonotype in two of eight donors. In both this cohort and an independent cohort of 352 donors, the cumulative frequency of public TCR beta family members distinguished carriers of CMV infection plus the relevant HLA type.

The receptor was derived from a human donor in good health (CMV status not recorded). Some clones in this sample may be carry-over from other donors' samples. Sequences were obtained from PBMCs. The chain is assembled from TRBV18 and TRBJ2-5; a tentative D match to TRBD2 spans 6 bases. The DNA sequence reads TGTGCCAGCTCACCACCGCGGGGCGGGCAACAAGAGACCCAGTACTTC. This gives the protein CASSPPRGGQQETQYF.